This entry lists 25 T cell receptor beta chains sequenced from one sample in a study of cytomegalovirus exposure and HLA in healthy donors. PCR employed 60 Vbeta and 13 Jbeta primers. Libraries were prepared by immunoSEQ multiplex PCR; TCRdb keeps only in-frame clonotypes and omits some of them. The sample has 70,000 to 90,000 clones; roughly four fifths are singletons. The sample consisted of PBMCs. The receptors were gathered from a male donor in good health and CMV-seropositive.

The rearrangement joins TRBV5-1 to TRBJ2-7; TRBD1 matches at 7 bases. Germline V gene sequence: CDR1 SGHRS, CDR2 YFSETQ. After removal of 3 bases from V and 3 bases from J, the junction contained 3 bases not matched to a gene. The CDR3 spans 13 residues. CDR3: CASSSGQFYEQYF. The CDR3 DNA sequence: TGCGCCAGCAGCTCGGGACAGTTCTACGAGCAGTACTTC.

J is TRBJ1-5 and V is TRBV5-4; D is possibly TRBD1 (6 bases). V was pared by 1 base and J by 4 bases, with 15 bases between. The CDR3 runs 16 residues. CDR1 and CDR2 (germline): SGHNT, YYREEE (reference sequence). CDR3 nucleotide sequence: TGTGCCAGCAGCTTGAGGGCCGGGACACCAAATCAGCCCCAGCATTTT. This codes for CASSLRAGTPNQPQHF.

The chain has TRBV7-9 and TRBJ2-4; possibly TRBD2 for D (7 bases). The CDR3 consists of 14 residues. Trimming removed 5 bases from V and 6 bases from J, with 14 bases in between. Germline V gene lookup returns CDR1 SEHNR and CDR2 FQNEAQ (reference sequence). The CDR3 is CASSPGEGGNIQYF. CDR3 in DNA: TGTGCCAGCAGCCCCGGGGAGGGGGGAAACATTCAGTACTTC.

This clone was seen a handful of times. Here the CDR3 reads CASSIDSSRSYNEQFF. CDR3 in DNA: TGTGCCAGTAGTATCGACAGTTCCCGCTCCTACAATGAGCAGTTCTTC. The rearrangement links TRBV19 to TRBJ2-1; perhaps TRBD1 as D (5 bases). Germline V gene sequence: CDR1 LNHDA, CDR2 SQIVND (reference sequence). The CDR3 runs to 16 residues. Trimming took off 3 bases at V and 0 bases at J, with 12 bases between the two ends.

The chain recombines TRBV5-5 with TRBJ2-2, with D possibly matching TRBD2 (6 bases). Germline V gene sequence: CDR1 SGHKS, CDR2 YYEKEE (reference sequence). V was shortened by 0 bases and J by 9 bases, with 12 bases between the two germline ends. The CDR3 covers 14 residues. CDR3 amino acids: CASSLGGGARELFF. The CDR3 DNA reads TGTGCCAGCAGCTTGGGTGGCGGGGCCCGGGAGCTGTTTTTT. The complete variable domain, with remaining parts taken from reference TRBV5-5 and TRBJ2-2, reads DAGVTQSPTHLIKTRGQQVTLRCSPISGHKSVSWYQQVLGQGPQFIFQYYEKEERGRGNFPDRFSARQFPNYSSELNVNALLLGDSALYLCASSLGGGARELFFGEGSRLTVL.

CDR3 nucleotides: TGTGCCAGCAGCACGATCGGGACAGGGTCTGGAAACACCATATATTTT. Translating gives CASSTIGTGSGNTIYF. The chain recombines TRBV5-4 with TRBJ1-3, with 9 bases fitting TRBD1. The germline gives CDR1 SGHNT, CDR2 YYREEE (reference sequence). V trimming: 4 bases; J trimming: 1 base; junction bases outside the gene matches: 6. The CDR3 sequence is 16 residues long.

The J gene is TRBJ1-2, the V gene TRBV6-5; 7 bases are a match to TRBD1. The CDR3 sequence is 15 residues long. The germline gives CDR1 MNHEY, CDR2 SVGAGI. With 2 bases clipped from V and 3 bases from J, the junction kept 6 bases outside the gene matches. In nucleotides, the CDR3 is TGTGCCAGCAGTTACCTAGGACAGGATCACTATGGCTACACCTTC. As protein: CASSYLGQDHYGYTF.

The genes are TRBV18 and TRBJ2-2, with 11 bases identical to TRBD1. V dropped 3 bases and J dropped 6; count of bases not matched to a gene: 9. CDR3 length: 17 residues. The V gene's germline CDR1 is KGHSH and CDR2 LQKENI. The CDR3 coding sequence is TGTGCCAGCTCACCCCGGACAGGGGGCTTCGATTCCGGGGAGCTGTTTTTT. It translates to CASSPRTGGFDSGELFF.

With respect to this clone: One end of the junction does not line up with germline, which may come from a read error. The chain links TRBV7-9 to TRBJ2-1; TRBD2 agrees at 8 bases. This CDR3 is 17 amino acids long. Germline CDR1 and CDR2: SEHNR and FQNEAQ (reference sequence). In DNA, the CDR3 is TGTTCCAGCAGCCCCAAGCGGGAGCGTGACGTCGTCAATGAGCAGTTCTTC. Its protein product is CSSSPKRERDVVNEQFF.

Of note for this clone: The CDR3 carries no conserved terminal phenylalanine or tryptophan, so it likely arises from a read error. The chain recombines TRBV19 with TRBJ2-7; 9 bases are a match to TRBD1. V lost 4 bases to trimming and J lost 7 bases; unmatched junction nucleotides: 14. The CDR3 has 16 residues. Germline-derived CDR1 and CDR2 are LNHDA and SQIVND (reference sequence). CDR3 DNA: TGTGCCAGTAGTACCCGGACAGGGGCCCGCTTGCTGGAGCAGTACCTC. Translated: CASSTRTGARLLEQYL.

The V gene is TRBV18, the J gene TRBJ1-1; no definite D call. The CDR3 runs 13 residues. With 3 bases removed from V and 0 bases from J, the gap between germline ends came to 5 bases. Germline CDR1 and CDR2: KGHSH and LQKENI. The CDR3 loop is CASSPAVNTEAFF. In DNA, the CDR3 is TGTGCCAGCTCACCGGCAGTGAACACTGAAGCTTTCTTT.

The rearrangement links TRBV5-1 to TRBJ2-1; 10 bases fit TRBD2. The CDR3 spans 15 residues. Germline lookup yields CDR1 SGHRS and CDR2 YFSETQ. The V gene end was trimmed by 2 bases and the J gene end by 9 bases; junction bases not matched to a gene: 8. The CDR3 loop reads CASSLLAGGGTEQFF. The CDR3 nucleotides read TGCGCCAGCAGCTTATTAGCGGGAGGAGGGACTGAGCAGTTCTTC.

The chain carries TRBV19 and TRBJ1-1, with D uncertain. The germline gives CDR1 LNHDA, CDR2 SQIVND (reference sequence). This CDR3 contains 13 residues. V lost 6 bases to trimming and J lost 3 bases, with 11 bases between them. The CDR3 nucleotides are TGTGCCAGTAGCACGGAGAGGGACACTGAAGCTTTCTTT. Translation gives CASSTERDTEAFF.

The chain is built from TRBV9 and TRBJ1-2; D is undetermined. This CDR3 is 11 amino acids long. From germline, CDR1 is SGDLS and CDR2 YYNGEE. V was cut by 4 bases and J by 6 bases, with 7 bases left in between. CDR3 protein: CASSRDDGYTF. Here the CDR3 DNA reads TGTGCCAGCAGCCGGGATGATGGCTACACCTTC.

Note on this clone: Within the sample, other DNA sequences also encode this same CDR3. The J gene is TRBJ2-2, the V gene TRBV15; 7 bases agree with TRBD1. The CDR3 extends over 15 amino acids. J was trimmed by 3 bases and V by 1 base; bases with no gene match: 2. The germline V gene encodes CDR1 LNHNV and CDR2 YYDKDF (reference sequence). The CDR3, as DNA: TGTGCCACCAGCAGAGGGACAGGAGACACCGGGGAGCTGTTTTTT. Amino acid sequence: CATSRGTGDTGELFF.

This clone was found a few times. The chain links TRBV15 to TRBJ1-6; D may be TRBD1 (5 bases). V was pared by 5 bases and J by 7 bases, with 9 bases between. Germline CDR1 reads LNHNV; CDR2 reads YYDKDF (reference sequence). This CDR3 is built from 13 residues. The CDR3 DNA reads TGTGCCACCAGCCGGGGGAACAATTCACCCCTCCACTTT. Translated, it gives CATSRGNNSPLHF.

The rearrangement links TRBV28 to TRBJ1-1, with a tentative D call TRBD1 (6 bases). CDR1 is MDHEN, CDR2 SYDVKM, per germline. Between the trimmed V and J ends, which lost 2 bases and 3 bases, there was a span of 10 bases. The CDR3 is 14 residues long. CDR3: CASSLTGSYTEAFF. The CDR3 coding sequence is TGTGCCAGCAGTTTAACAGGGAGCTACACTGAAGCTTTCTTT.

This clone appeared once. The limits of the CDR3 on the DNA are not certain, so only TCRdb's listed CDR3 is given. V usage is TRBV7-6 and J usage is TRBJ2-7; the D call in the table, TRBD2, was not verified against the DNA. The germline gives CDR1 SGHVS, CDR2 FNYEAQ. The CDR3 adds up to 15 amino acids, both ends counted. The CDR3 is CASSLEVASGSKAYF.

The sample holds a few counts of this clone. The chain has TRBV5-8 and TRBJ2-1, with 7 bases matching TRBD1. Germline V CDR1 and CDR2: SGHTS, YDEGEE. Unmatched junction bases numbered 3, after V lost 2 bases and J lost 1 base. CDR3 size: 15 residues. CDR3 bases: TGTGCCAGCAGCTTACAGGGGCAATCCTACAATGAGCAGTTCTTC. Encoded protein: CASSLQGQSYNEQFF.

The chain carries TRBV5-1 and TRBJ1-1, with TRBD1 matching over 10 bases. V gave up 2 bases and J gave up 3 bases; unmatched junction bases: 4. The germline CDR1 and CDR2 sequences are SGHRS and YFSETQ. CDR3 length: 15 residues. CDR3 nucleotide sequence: TGCGCCAGCAGCTTTTCTGGACAGGGGGACACTGAAGCTTTCTTT. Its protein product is CASSFSGQGDTEAFF.

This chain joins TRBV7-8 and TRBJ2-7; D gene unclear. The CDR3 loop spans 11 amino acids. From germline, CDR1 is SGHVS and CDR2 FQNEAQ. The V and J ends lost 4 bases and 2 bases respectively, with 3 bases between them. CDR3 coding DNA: TGTGCCAGCAGCTCAACCTACGAGCAGTACTTC. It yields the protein CASSSTYEQYF.

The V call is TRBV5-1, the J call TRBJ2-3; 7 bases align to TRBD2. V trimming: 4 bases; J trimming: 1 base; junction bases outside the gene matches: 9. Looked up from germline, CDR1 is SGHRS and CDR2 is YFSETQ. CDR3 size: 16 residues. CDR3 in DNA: TGCGCCAGCAGCCGCGGGGGAGGAGACGGCACAGATACGCAGTATTTT. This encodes CASSRGGGDGTDTQYF.

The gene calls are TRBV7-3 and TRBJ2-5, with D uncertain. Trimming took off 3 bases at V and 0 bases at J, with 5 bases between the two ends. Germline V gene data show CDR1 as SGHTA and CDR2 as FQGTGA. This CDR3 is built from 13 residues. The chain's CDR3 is CASSFRYQETQYF. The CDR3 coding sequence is TGTGCCAGCAGCTTCAGGTACCAAGAGACCCAGTACTTC. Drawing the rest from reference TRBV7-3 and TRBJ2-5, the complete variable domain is GAGVSQTPSNKVTEKGKYVELRCDPISGHTALYWYRQSLGQGPEFLIYFQGTGAADDSGLPNDRFFAVRPEGSVSTLKIQRTERGDSAVYLCASSFRYQETQYFGPGTRLLVL.

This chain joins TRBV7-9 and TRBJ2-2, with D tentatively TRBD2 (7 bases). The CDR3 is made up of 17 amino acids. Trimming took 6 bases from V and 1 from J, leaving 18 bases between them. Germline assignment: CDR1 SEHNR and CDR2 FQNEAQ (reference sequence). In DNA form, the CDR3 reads TGTGCCAGCAGTAAGGGGGGGGCTAAACTGAACACCGGGGAGCTGTTTTTT. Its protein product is CASSKGGAKLNTGELFF.

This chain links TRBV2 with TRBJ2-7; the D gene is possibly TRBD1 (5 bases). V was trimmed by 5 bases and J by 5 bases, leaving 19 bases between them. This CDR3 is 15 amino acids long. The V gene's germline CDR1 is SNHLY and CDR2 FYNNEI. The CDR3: CASSKSSQGNHEQYF. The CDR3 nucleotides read TGTGCCAGCAGTAAAAGCAGCCAGGGAAACCACGAGCAGTACTTC.